The clone carrying this T cell receptor beta chain was found once. V lost 1 base and J lost 0, with 6 bases in between. The CDR3 contains 14 residues. Germline CDR1 and CDR2: SEHNR and FQNEAQ (reference sequence). Some clones are missing from TCRdb's copy, which holds only in-frame ones; the method was immunoSEQ multiplex PCR. Seen here are under 350,000 clones, 86% observed once, and the top ten hold over 2.5%. The source of the sample is a study of blood T cell repertoires in COVID-19. Participants were aged roughly 18 to 89 years from roughly 25 US areas. Sequences were obtained from PBMCs or T cells enriched from blood (not recorded which). The source of this sequence is a woman younger than 30 who had recovered from COVID-19. The rearrangement joins TRBV7-9 to TRBJ1-1; D is unresolved. CDR3 sequence (DNA): TGTGCCAGCAGCTTAGTTGCGGTGAACACTGAAGCTTTCTTT. Its translation: CASSLVAVNTEAFF.